Included here is one TCR beta chain sequence, with context. This record comes from a study of blood T cell repertoires in COVID-19. Germline CDR1 reads MNHEY; CDR2 reads SVGAGI. The CDR3 has 15 residues. J was trimmed by 2 bases and V by 6 bases; bases with no gene match: 9. In the study's own analysis: Amplification of reference gene primers was used by the study to estimate nucleated cell counts. Clones were sequenced by immunoSEQ multiplex PCR, and TCRdb holds only the in-frame ones, with some missing. V and J calls and clone size are as listed in that table; D and trimming were resolved from the DNA. The table has roughly 190,000 clones, about 80% seen once.

The receptor's source is a young man with active or convalescent COVID-19. This chain connects TRBV6-5 to TRBJ1-2; TRBD1 agrees at 7 bases. Sequenced material: peripheral blood. The CDR3 DNA reads as TGTGCCAGCAGGCACAGGGGACAGTTGAACTATGGCTACACCTTC. This encodes CASRHRGQLNYGYTF.